This T cell receptor (beta chain) was identified in a study of blood T cell repertoires in COVID-19. Cohorts were determined from participant-reported clinical history. The CDR3 is 11 residues long. V lost 6 bases, J lost 5 bases, and 10 bases lay in between. The germline V gene encodes CDR1 DFQATT and CDR2 SNEGSKA (reference sequence). The method was immunoSEQ multiplex PCR; TCRdb's version includes in-frame clones alone and lacks a portion of them. The table has more than 300,000 clones, roughly 90% seen once. The sequenced sample consisted of PBMCs or T cells enriched from blood (not recorded which). The V gene is TRBV20-1, the J gene TRBJ2-5; no clear D gene. This TCR came from a woman in her 30s who had been exposed to COVID-19. CDR3 bases: TGCAGTGCCCCGCTCGGGGAGACCCAGTACTTC. Amino acid sequence: CSAPLGETQYF.